A selection of T cell receptor beta chains follows, all from one sample in a study of shared clonotypes between healthy human individuals. Sequencing used immunoSEQ multiplex PCR; TCRdb keeps in-frame clones, though not all of them. The sample consists of approximately 2.5 million clones, 85% to 95% of them appearing once. Sequencing used naive CD4+ T cells sorted from blood. The receptor set was obtained from a man younger than 30 in good health. Both conserved end residues are part of each CDR3. The order of the fields is J gene, D gene, V gene, CDR3 protein. D genes are given only for firm matches.

TRBJ2-2,.,TRBV5-4,CASSLFSRGDTGELFF
TRBJ1-5,TRBD1,TRBV2,CASSGGQGSNQPQHF
TRBJ2-7,TRBD2,TRBV5-1,CASSLAALAGSYEQYF
TRBJ2-2,TRBD2,TRBV9,CASSVVGLAGSGTGELFF
TRBJ2-3,TRBD1,TRBV9,CASSVAGGAPDTQYF
TRBJ2-3,TRBD1,TRBV9,CASSIAGGRSTDTQYF
TRBJ2-2,.,TRBV19,CASSSRDIRTGELFF
TRBJ2-7,.,TRBV6-5,CASSTGHYEQYF
TRBJ2-7,.,TRBV5-4,CASSPVGGNYEQYF
TRBJ1-3,TRBD1,TRBV7-2,CASSWDRGNTIYF
TRBJ2-3,.,TRBV10-3,CAIFAVGTDTQYF
TRBJ1-2,.,TRBV6-1,CASSEGRDYGYTF
TRBJ1-5,.,TRBV19,CASSIIGQLSNQPQHF
TRBJ2-7,TRBD2,TRBV7-2,CASSRSGTSYEQYF
TRBJ1-5,.,TRBV28,CASKDSNQPQHF
TRBJ2-1,.,TRBV30,CAWSVRPEGEQFF
TRBJ1-3,TRBD1,TRBV11-2,CASSLYGDRTNTIYF
TRBJ1-1,.,TRBV19,CASSISGGTTEAFF
TRBJ1-4,.,TRBV2,CASNRDGSNEKLFF
TRBJ2-1,.,TRBV5-1,CASSLDALRLDNEQFF
TRBJ1-4,.,TRBV2,CASSVTQTNEKLFF
TRBJ2-5,.,TRBV29-1,CSVAGETQYF
TRBJ2-7,.,TRBV7-8,CASLPPGGSEQYF
TRBJ2-7,.,TRBV19,CASRSSFKSSYEQYF
TRBJ2-2,.,TRBV7-9,CASSLSSLNTGELFF
TRBJ1-2,.,TRBV15,CATSTWKTNYGYTF
TRBJ2-2,.,TRBV7-9,CASSSRDLQNTGELFF
TRBJ2-7,.,TRBV7-2,CASSSTYSEQYF
TRBJ2-2,.,TRBV6-5,CASSPRTGGTGELFF
TRBJ1-2,.,TRBV6-1,CASSDLGYGYTF
TRBJ1-1,.,TRBV9,CASSVGGGVSNTEAFF
TRBJ2-3,.,TRBV11-2,CASSLVPGSLTDTQYF
TRBJ1-5,TRBD1,TRBV18,CASSPLDRGPNQPQHF
TRBJ2-1,TRBD2,TRBV18,CASSPLAGELSNEQFF
TRBJ2-2,.,TRBV19,CASISQRDTGELFF
TRBJ1-5,.,TRBV30,CAWSPQGPQPQHF
TRBJ1-1,.,TRBV19,CASRPGVGTEAFF
TRBJ2-7,.,TRBV9,CASSVRADAGDYEQYF
TRBJ2-1,TRBD2,TRBV6-1,CASSGLAGGLSSYNEQFF